One T cell receptor beta chain is described in this entry. One junction end disagrees with the germline gene, perhaps due to a read error. The data were obtained in a study of shared clonotypes between healthy human individuals. Donors comprised only Caucasian adults living in Nashville, Tennessee. Germline loops: CDR1 SGDLS, CDR2 YYNGEE. This CDR3 contains 14 residues. Sequenced by immunoSEQ multiplex PCR; TCRdb stores in-frame clones only, minus some. The sample records under 550,000 clones, 90% to 97% being singletons. The sequenced material came from naive CD4+ T cells sorted from blood. The subset here: CD45RA+ positively selected. The sequence was obtained from a woman younger than 45 in good health. The V call is TRBV9, the J call TRBJ1-5, with D tentatively TRBD1 (6 bases). This chain's CDR3 is CASSVDGGKQPQHF. CDR3 sequence (DNA): TGTGCCAGCAGCGTAGATGGGGGCAAGCAGCCCCAGCATTTT.